This entry lists 24 T cell receptor beta chains sequenced from one sample in a study of T cell repertoires in cytomegalovirus infection. TCRdb reprocessed the reads via MiXCR and lists one record per CDR3 protein. The data hold under 250,000 distinct CDR3 sequences, with around 6.2% observed a single time. Material for sequencing was PBMCs. Source of these receptors: a human donor in good health (CMV status not recorded). Some clones in this sample may be carry-over from other donors' samples.

Worth noting for this clonotype: With a much larger clone just one base away, this may be a read error. The chain couples TRBV2 to TRBJ1-5; a possible D gene is TRBD1 (5 bases). Germline CDR1 reads SNHLY; CDR2 reads FYNNEI. This CDR3 comprises 17 residues. CDR3 residues: CASSEAGPRDFNQPPHF. The CDR3 DNA sequence: TGTGCCAGCAGTGAAGCGGGCCCCAGGGACTTCAATCAGCCCCCGCATTTT.

At least ten counts were recorded for this clonotype. This rearrangement joins TRBV14 to TRBJ1-1; 7 positions agree with TRBD1. Germline loops: CDR1 SGHDN, CDR2 FVKESK. The V gene end was trimmed by 8 bases and the J gene end by 5 bases; junction bases not matched to a gene: 8. The CDR3 is made up of 13 amino acids. CDR3 DNA: TGTGCCAGCGGAACCGACAGGGAAACTGAAGCTTTCTTT. Its translation is CASGTDRETEAFF.

There are many counts of this clonotype. The rearrangement links TRBV25-1 to TRBJ1-1; D perhaps matches TRBD1 (5 bases). The germline CDR1 and CDR2 sequences are MGHDK and SYGVNS. V lost 1 base to trimming and J lost 3 bases, with 24 bases between them. CDR3 size: 19 residues. CDR3 DNA sequence: TGTGCCAGCAGTGAATCCCCTGCCGTAGGCTCCGGGACTCACACTGAAGCTTTCTTT. Its translation: CASSESPAVGSGTHTEAFF. Full variable domain (remainder filled in from reference TRBV25-1 and TRBJ1-1): EADIYQTPRYLVIGTGKKITLECSQTMGHDKMYWYQQDPGMELHLIHYSYGVNSTEKGDLSSESTVSRIRTEHFPLTLESARPSHTSQYLCASSESPAVGSGTHTEAFFGQGTRLTVV.

This clonotype was observed a few times. This chain joins TRBV7-9 and TRBJ1-2, with 10 bases identical to TRBD1. J was trimmed by 1 base and V by 5 bases; bases with no gene match: 4. Per germline, CDR1 SEHNR and CDR2 FQNEAQ (reference sequence). CDR3 size: 15 residues. The CDR3 protein is CASSARDRGNYGYTF. The CDR3 DNA reads TGTGCCAGCAGCGCCCGGGACAGGGGTAACTATGGCTACACCTTC. Looking up the rest from reference TRBV7-9 and TRBJ1-2 gives the full variable domain: DTGVSQNPRHKITKRGQNVTFRCDPISEHNRLYWYRQTLGQGPEFLTYFQNEAQLEKSRLLSDRFSAERPKGSFSTLEIQRTEQGDSAMYLCASSARDRGNYGYTFGSGTRLTVV.

This clonotype was counted between two and nine times. The CDR3 DNA is TGTGCCAGCAGCTTAGCGGTGGTTCTGAATCAGCCCCAGCATTTT. Translated, it gives CASSLAVVLNQPQHF. The chain combines TRBV7-2 with TRBJ1-5; no firm D call. The germline V and J ends were trimmed by 0 bases and 4 bases, with 10 bases remaining between them. Germline-derived CDR1 and CDR2 are SGHTA and FQGNSA. This CDR3 spans 15 amino acids. Supplemented by reference TRBV7-2 and TRBJ1-5, the full variable domain reads GAGVSQSPSNKVTEKGKDVELRCDPISGHTALYWYRQSLGQGLEFLIYFQGNSAPDKSGLPSDRFSAERTGGSVSTLTIQRTQQEDSAVYLCASSLAVVLNQPQHFGDGTRLSIL.

This clonotype occurred many times. The chain joins TRBV7-9 to TRBJ2-1, with D tentatively TRBD2 (6 bases). The germline V gene encodes CDR1 SEHNR and CDR2 FQNEAQ (reference sequence). This CDR3 spans 15 amino acids. The ends were cut back, 5 bases at V and 5 bases at J, with 16 bases in the middle. The DNA for the CDR3 is TGTGCCAGCAGCCTTCGGCCGGGAGCGAACAATGAGCAGTTCTTC. Translating gives CASSLRPGANNEQFF.

This clonotype occurred many times. V is TRBV6-2 or TRBV6-3 and J is TRBJ2-4; D call uncertain. CDR3 length: 11 amino acids. The germline CDR1 and CDR2 sequences are MNHEY and SVGEGT. Trimming removed 4 bases from V and 14 bases from J, with 12 bases in between. The DNA of the CDR3 is TGTGCCAGCAGTTTCGGCCGAGTTAAGTACTTC. Translation: CASSFGRVKYF.

In this sample, this clonotype turned up many times. The V and J genes are TRBV7-3 and TRBJ2-5, with a tentative D call TRBD1 (6 bases). V was cut by 3 bases and J by 7 bases, with 12 bases left in between. The CDR3 has 13 residues. Germline V lookup: CDR1 SGHTA, CDR2 FQGTGA. CDR3 residues: CASSLQGRGTQYF. The CDR3 bases are TGTGCCAGCAGCTTGCAGGGGAGAGGGACCCAGTACTTC.

This clonotype was counted many times. The CDR3 DNA reads as TGTGCCAGCAGACCAGACAGAATTCTCAATCAGCCCCAGCATTTT. It yields the protein CASRPDRILNQPQHF. The chain is built from TRBV28 and TRBJ1-5, with D possibly being TRBD1 (5 bases). Germline CDR1 MDHEN, CDR2 SYDVKM. Trimming stripped 6 bases from V and 3 bases from J, with 15 bases between. The CDR3 sequence is 15 residues long.

This clonotype was counted between two and nine times. The chain couples TRBV20-1 to TRBJ1-5, with D possibly matching TRBD1 (5 bases). The germline CDR1 and CDR2 sequences are DFQATT and SNEGSKA (reference sequence). The V gene lost 2 bases and the J gene lost 2 bases, with 10 bases spanning the gap. The CDR3 consists of 14 residues. The chain's CDR3 is CSARSGVGNQPQHF. For the CDR3, the DNA is TGCAGTGCTAGATCGGGGGTCGGCAATCAGCCCCAGCATTTT.

In this sample, this clonotype turned up a few times. The chain links TRBV6-2 or TRBV6-3 to TRBJ1-6, with unresolved D. The V end lost 0 bases, the J end lost 6 bases, and 24 bases lay between the germline ends. Germline assignment: CDR1 MNHEY and CDR2 SVGEGT. This CDR3 comprises 20 residues. As DNA, the CDR3 is TGTGCCAGCAGTTACTCGATTAGCGGGTCGGCGGCGGCTGTTAATTCACCCCTCCACTTT. This encodes CASSYSISGSAAAVNSPLHF.

This clonotype was detected ten times or more. V is TRBV9 and J is TRBJ2-5, with a possible D match to TRBD1 (5 bases). V lost 3 bases and J lost 2, with 8 bases in between. The germline CDR1 and CDR2 sequences are SGDLS and YYNGEE. The CDR3 spans 13 residues. The CDR3 DNA is TGTGCCAGCAGCGGTAAGGGGCAAGAGACCCAGTACTTC. This gives the protein CASSGKGQETQYF.

This clonotype came up many times. The chain's CDR3 is CASSSEAGEVDTQYF. CDR3 DNA sequence: TGTGCCAGCAGCTCCGAAGCGGGGGAGGTAGATACGCAGTATTTT. The genes are TRBV7-2 and TRBJ2-3; 8 bases are a match to TRBD2. Trimming at V came to 4 bases and at J to 5 bases, leaving 8 bases not matched to a gene. CDR3 length: 15 residues. Germline V lookup: CDR1 SGHTA, CDR2 FQGNSA.

In its sample, this clonotype was seen many times. The V and J genes are TRBV4-3 and TRBJ1-2; tentative D call: TRBD1 (5 bases). Germline CDR1 is LGHNA and CDR2 is YSLEER. The CDR3 covers 16 residues. The V and J ends lost 0 bases and 8 bases respectively, with 19 bases between them. The CDR3 loop is CASSQDLGDTSPGYTF. The CDR3 DNA follows: TGCGCCAGCAGCCAAGATTTGGGGGATACCTCCCCGGGCTACACCTTC.

This clonotype was seen ten or more times. The chain combines TRBV7-2 with TRBJ1-2; D possibly corresponds to TRBD1 (6 bases). CDR1 and CDR2 (germline): SGHTA, FQGNSA. The CDR3 is made up of 13 amino acids. Trimming left V 3 bases short and J 7 bases short, with 12 bases between. The CDR3 reads CASSLYREGGYTF. The CDR3 nucleotides read TGTGCCAGCAGCTTGTACAGGGAGGGTGGCTACACCTTC.

In this sample, this clonotype turned up many times. This chain uses TRBV7-8 with TRBJ2-5; D unresolved. CDR1 SGHVS and CDR2 FQNEAQ come from the germline V gene. Deletions cut 4 bases from V and 5 bases from J, with 17 bases between. CDR3 length equals 15 residues. The CDR3: CASSYLAIPRETQYF. The CDR3 DNA sequence: TGTGCCAGCAGCTACTTGGCAATCCCTCGGGAGACCCAGTACTTC. Together with reference TRBV7-8 and TRBJ2-5, the CDR3 gives the full variable domain: GAGVSQSPRYKVAKRGQDVALRCDPISGHVSLFWYQQALGQGPEFLTYFQNEAQLDKSGLPSDRFFAERPEGSVSTLKIQRTQQEDSAVYLCASSYLAIPRETQYFGPGTRLLVL.

This clonotype occurred a few times. V gene TRBV29-1 combines with J gene TRBJ1-3, with TRBD1 identical over 8 bases. The CDR3 consists of 15 residues. CDR1 and CDR2 from the germline V gene are SQVTM and ANQGSEA. The ends lost 4 bases at V and 2 bases at J; junction bases unmatched: 7. The CDR3 sequence: CSVGETTGAGNTIYF. DNA for the CDR3: TGCAGCGTTGGGGAAACGACAGGGGCTGGAAACACCATATATTTT.

This clonotype occurred many times. The V call is TRBV19, the J call TRBJ2-5, with 11 bases lining up with TRBD2. Germline-derived CDR1 and CDR2 are LNHDA and SQIVND (reference sequence). The CDR3 totals 15 residues. Trimming took 6 bases from V and 1 from J; bases not matched to a gene: 4. The CDR3 coding sequence is TGTGCCAGTAGCCTAGCGGGGGGTGGCCAAGAGACCCAGTACTTC. Protein: CASSLAGGGQETQYF.

There are many counts of this clonotype. The V and J genes are TRBV7-8 and TRBJ1-1, with a tentative D call TRBD1 (6 bases). The CDR3 is made up of 14 amino acids. Germline lookup yields CDR1 SGHVS and CDR2 FQNEAQ. Trimming shortened V by 3 bases and J by 4 bases, and 12 bases separated the two germline ends. CDR3 DNA sequence: TGTGCCAGCAGCTTCCGGGACAAACCCACTGAAGCTTTCTTT. It encodes CASSFRDKPTEAFF.

This clonotype occurred many times. This sequence joins TRBV20-1 and TRBJ2-5, with 9 positions matching TRBD1. This CDR3 contains 12 residues. Germline V CDR1 and CDR2: DFQATT, SNEGSKA (reference sequence). V trimming: 6 bases; J trimming: 7 bases; junction bases outside the gene matches: 6. The CDR3 loop is CSARQGEVTQYF. The CDR3 DNA reads TGCAGTGCCCGACAGGGGGAGGTGACCCAGTACTTC.

Ten or more counts support this clonotype. The V and J genes are TRBV20-1 and TRBJ1-1; 7 bases line up with TRBD1. The CDR3 runs 15 residues. The germline gives CDR1 DFQATT, CDR2 SNEGSKA (reference sequence). V lost 6 bases and J lost 4; bases outside the gene matches: 14. The CDR3 coding sequence is TGCAGTGCCCCCCGGTGGGACAGAGCAACCACTGAAGCTTTCTTT. It is translated as CSAPRWDRATTEAFF.

The chain carries TRBV19 and TRBJ1-5; no definite D call. CDR1 LNHDA and CDR2 SQIVND come from the germline V gene (reference sequence). The CDR3 is made up of 13 amino acids. The V and J ends lost 1 base and 7 bases respectively, with 8 bases between them. Here the CDR3 reads CASSIAGNQPQHF. The DNA of the CDR3 is TGTGCCAGTAGTATAGCGGGGAACCAGCCCCAGCATTTT. Using reference TRBV19 and TRBJ1-5 for the parts outside the CDR3, the full variable domain is DGGITQSPKYLFRKEGQNVTLSCEQNLNHDAMYWYRQDPGQGLRLIYYSQIVNDFQKGDIAEGYSVSREKKESFPLTVTSAQKNPTAFYLCASSIAGNQPQHFGDGTRLSIL.

The chain links TRBV29-1 to TRBJ2-5; 7 bases agree with TRBD1. CDR1 and CDR2 (germline): SQVTM, ANQGSEA. J gave up 2 bases and V 5 bases, and 11 bases lay outside the gene matches. The CDR3 runs to 15 residues. CDR3 DNA: TGCAGCGTTAAAGTTTCCGGGACAGTACAAGAGACCCAGTACTTC. This sequence encodes CSVKVSGTVQETQYF. The complete variable domain, with remaining parts taken from reference TRBV29-1 and TRBJ2-5, reads SAVISQKPSRDICQRGTSLTIQCQVDSQVTMMFWYRQQPGQSLTLIATANQGSEATYESGFVIDKFPISRPNLTFSTLTVSNMSPEDSSIYLCSVKVSGTVQETQYFGPGTRLLVL.

At least ten counts were recorded for this clonotype. The chain employs TRBV4-1 and TRBJ2-3; no firm D call. The germline V gene has CDR1 MGHRA and CDR2 YSYEKL. V lost 0 bases to trimming and J lost 1 base, with 2 bases between them. The CDR3 length is 13 residues. Here the CDR3 reads CASSQDRTDTQYF. The CDR3, as DNA: TGCGCCAGCAGCCAAGACCGCACAGATACGCAGTATTTT.